What follows are 7 T cell receptor beta chains derived from one specimen sequenced in a study of cytomegalovirus exposure and HLA in healthy donors. The study ran its PCR with 60 Vbeta and 13 Jbeta primers. Assay: immunoSEQ multiplex PCR; the TCRdb copy retains only in-frame clones and omits some. The data contain about 140,000 clones, over 60% of them singletons. Source material: PBMCs. These receptors all stem from a man in his forties in good health and CMV-seropositive.

As regards this clone: This specimen includes other DNA sequences encoding the same CDR3. This chain links TRBV19 with TRBJ1-1, with a tentative D call TRBD1 (5 bases). This CDR3 comprises 15 residues. Trimming cost V 3 bases and J 1 base, with 12 bases left between them. Germline CDR1 and CDR2: LNHDA and SQIVND (reference sequence). CDR3 in amino acids: CASSIGTGGNTEAFF. CDR3 nucleotide sequence: TGTGCCAGTAGTATCGGTACGGGGGGGAACACTGAAGCTTTCTTT. The entire variable domain, with the rest obtained from reference TRBV19 and TRBJ1-1, is as follows: DGGITQSPKYLFRKEGQNVTLSCEQNLNHDAMYWYRQDPGQGLRLIYYSQIVNDFQKGDIAEGYSVSREKKESFPLTVTSAQKNPTAFYLCASSIGTGGNTEAFFGQGTRLTVV.

The chain combines TRBV11-2 with TRBJ1-2; tentatively, D is TRBD1 (6 bases). Germline assignment: CDR1 SGHAT and CDR2 FQNNGV. Trimming removed 5 bases at V and 5 bases at J, with 12 bases between. The CDR3 extends over 13 amino acids. This CDR3 reads CASSHGTTYGYTF. In DNA form, the CDR3 reads TGTGCCAGCAGCCACGGGACAACGTATGGCTACACCTTC. Supplemented by reference TRBV11-2 and TRBJ1-2, the full variable domain reads EAGVAQSPRYKIIEKRQSVAFWCNPISGHATLYWYQQILGQGPKLLIQFQNNGVVDDSQLPKDRFSAERLKGVDSTLKIQPAKLEDSAVYLCASSHGTTYGYTFGSGTRLTVV.

The chain carries TRBV6-5 and TRBJ1-2, with D maybe TRBD1 (6 bases). Per germline, CDR1 MNHEY and CDR2 SVGAGI. V was pared by 1 base and J by 2 bases, with 11 bases between. The CDR3 extends over 15 amino acids. This CDR3 reads CASSYLDRSNYGYTF. The CDR3 DNA reads TGTGCCAGCAGTTACTTGGACAGATCCAACTATGGCTACACCTTC.

This clone appeared once. The chain employs TRBV5-6 and TRBJ1-2, with TRBD1 identical over 11 bases. The CDR3 spans 16 residues. Unmatched junction bases numbered 10, after V lost 1 base and J lost 8 bases. CDR1 and CDR2 (germline): SGHDT, YYEEEE. The CDR3 DNA sequence: TGTGCCAGCAGCTTGAACACGGACAGGGGGCGTCGGGGCTACACCTTC. Its protein product is CASSLNTDRGRRGYTF. Looking up the rest from reference TRBV5-6 and TRBJ1-2 gives the full variable domain: DAGVTQSPTHLIKTRGQQVTLRCSPKSGHDTVSWYQQALGQGPQFIFQYYEEEERQRGNFPDRFSGHQFPNYSSELNVNALLLGDSALYLCASSLNTDRGRRGYTFGSGTRLTVV.

As to this clone: Other DNA sequences of this sample code for an identical CDR3. CDR3 residues: CASSPSGNTEAFF. The DNA for the CDR3 is TGTGCCAGCTCACCCTCGGGGAACACTGAAGCTTTCTTT. V and J are TRBV18 and TRBJ1-1; D ambiguous. Trimming removed 3 bases from V and 1 base from J, with 6 bases in between. Germline V CDR1 and CDR2: KGHSH, LQKENI. There are 13 residues in the CDR3.

This clone has only a few counts. The J gene is TRBJ1-2, the V gene TRBV6-1; D ambiguous. CDR3 length equals 13 residues. The germline gives CDR1 MNHNS, CDR2 SASEGT. Trimming shortened V by 8 bases and J by 0 bases, and 10 bases separated the two germline ends. The CDR3 reads CASSRGANYGYTF. CDR3 DNA: TGTGCCAGCTCGCGGGGAGCTAACTATGGCTACACCTTC.

This chain joins TRBV4-2 and TRBJ1-1; 9 nucleotides match TRBD1. Germline trimming cut 3 bases from V and 8 bases from J; bases unmatched to any gene: 1. This CDR3 has 12 residues. CDR1 is LGHNA and CDR2 is YNFKEQ in the germline V gene. CDR3 region: CASSQTGGEAFF. The CDR3 region has the DNA TGTGCCAGCAGCCAGACAGGGGGGGAAGCTTTCTTT.